This T cell receptor beta chain was sequenced for a study of T cells after yellow fever vaccination. The CDR3 length is 14 residues. The ends were cut back, 5 bases at V and 3 bases at J, with 14 bases in the middle. Germline V gives CDR1 SGHVS, CDR2 FNYEAQ. Production of TCR cDNA was by 5'RACE template switching, which also added a universal primer site and UMIs. TCRdb reanalysed the 5' RACE reads using MiXCR and keeps one entry per CDR3 protein. This table holds about 580,000 distinct CDR3 sequences, around 16% found once. This clonotype has only a few counts. Its cognate antigen is unknown. General study findings and limits: There was a small share of clonotypes that showed up in both the CD4 and CD8 compartments. Subsequent booster samples again held most clones from primary vaccination (under 98% CD4, roughly 88% CD8).

Specimen: PBMCs, collected about 5 days after the first yellow fever vaccination. The rearrangement uses TRBV7-6 and TRBJ2-7; D remains unclear. The receptor comes from a man aged 18 to 30 who received the YFV17D yellow fever vaccine. Written as DNA, the CDR3 is TGTGCCAGCAGCGACGCCTATGGCCACTACGAGCAGTACTTC. Translated: CASSDAYGHYEQYF.